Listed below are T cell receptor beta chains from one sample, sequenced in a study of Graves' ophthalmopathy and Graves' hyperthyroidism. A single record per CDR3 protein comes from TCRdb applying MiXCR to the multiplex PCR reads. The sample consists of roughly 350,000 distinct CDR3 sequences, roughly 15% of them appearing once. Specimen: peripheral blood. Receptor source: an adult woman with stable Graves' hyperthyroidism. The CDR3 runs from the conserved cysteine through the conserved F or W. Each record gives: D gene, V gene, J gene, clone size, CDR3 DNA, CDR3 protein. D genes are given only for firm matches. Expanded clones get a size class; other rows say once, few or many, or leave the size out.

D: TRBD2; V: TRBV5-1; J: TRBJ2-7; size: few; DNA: TGCGCCAGCAGCTTGCGGCTAGCGGACTACGAGCAGTACTTC; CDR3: CASSLRLADYEQYF
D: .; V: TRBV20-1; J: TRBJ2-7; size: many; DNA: TGCAGTGCTTCACCCCCGGGACGGTTCTACGAGCAGTACTTC; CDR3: CSASPPGRFYEQYF
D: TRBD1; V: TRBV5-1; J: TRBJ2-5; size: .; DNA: TGCGCCAGCAGCTTGGAGGGGGCGCCGGAGACCCAGTACTTC; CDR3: CASSLEGAPETQYF
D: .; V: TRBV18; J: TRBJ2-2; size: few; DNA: TGTGCCAGCTCGTCAAGGTCCCTAGTCAGCGGGGAGCTGTTTTTT; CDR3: CASSSRSLVSGELFF
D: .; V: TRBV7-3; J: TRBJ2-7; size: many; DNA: TGTGCCAGCAGCTCTCAGGGGGGACTACCACCCTACGAGCAGTACTTC; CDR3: CASSSQGGLPPYEQYF
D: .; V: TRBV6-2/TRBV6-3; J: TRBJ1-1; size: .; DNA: TGTGCCAGCACCGAAAGGGGGGGGAACACTGAAGCTTTCTTT; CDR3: CASTERGGNTEAFF
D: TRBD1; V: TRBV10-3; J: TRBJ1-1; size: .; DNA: TGTGCCATCAGTGAGTTTAGGACAGGGGCAGGAACTGAAGCTTTCTTT; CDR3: CAISEFRTGAGTEAFF
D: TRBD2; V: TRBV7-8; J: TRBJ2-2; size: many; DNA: TGTGCCAGCAGCTTAGGTAGCGGGAGCGCCGGGGAGCTGTTTTTT; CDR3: CASSLGSGSAGELFF
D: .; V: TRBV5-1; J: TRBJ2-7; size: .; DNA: TGCGCCAGCAGCTTGGTGGCAGGGAGCTCCTACGAGCAGTACTTC; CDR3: CASSLVAGSSYEQYF
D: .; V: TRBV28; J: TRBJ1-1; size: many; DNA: TGTGCCAGCAGTGTCACGGTGAACACTGAAGCTTTCTTT; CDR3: CASSVTVNTEAFF
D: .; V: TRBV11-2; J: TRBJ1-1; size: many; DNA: TGTGCCAGCAATCCAGGCAGGAACACTGAAGCTTTCTTT; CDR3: CASNPGRNTEAFF
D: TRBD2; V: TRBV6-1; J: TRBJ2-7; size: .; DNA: TGTGCCAGCAGTGACCTCGGGACTAGCGTCGACGAGCAGTACTTC; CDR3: CASSDLGTSVDEQYF
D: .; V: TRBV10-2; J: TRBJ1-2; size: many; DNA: TGCGCCAGCAGTGAGGGGGGGGCACACTATGGCTACACCTTC; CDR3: CASSEGGAHYGYTF
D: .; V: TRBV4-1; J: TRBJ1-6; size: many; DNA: TGCGCCAGCAGCCAAGATAGCTGGGGGATGGGTTCACCCCTCCACTTT; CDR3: CASSQDSWGMGSPLHF
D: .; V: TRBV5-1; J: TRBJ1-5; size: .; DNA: TGCGCCAGCAGCTTCGGGGGTGGGGATCAGCCCCAGCATTTT; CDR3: CASSFGGGDQPQHF
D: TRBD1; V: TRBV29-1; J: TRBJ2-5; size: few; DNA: TGCAGCCCGTTTGTAGACAGGGAAGAGACCCAGTACTTC; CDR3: CSPFVDREETQYF
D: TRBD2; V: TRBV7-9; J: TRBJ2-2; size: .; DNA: TGTGCCAGCAGATCTAGCGGGAGGGTCCAGGAGCTGTTTTTT; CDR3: CASRSSGRVQELFF
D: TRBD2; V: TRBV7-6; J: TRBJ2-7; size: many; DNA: TGTGCCAGCAGCTTAGCAGGGCGGGAGGGTTCCTACGAGCAGTACTTC; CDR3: CASSLAGREGSYEQYF
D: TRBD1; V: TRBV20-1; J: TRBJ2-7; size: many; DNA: TGCAGTGCTAAACAGGGGGGCGAGCAGTACTTC; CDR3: CSAKQGGEQYF
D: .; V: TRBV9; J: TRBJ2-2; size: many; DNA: TGTGCCAGCAGCGTAAAAGGTCGGGGAATCACCGGGGAGCTGTTTTTT; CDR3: CASSVKGRGITGELFF
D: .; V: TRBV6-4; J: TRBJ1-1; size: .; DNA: TGTGCCAGCAGACTCGGCGAAAACACTGAAGCTTTCTTT; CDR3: CASRLGENTEAFF
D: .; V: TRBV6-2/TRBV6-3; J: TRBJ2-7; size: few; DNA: TGTGCCAGCAGTATCGAAATTAGATACGAGCAGTACTTC; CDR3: CASSIEIRYEQYF
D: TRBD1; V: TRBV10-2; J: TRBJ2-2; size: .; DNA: TGCGCCAGCAGCCCATGGGCAGGGGGCGTACGGACCGGGGAGCTGTTTTTT; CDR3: CASSPWAGGVRTGELFF
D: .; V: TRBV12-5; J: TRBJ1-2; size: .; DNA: TGTGCTAGTGGTTCGTCCCTCCTCATATCGGTCTATGGCTACACCTTC; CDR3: CASGSSLLISVYGYTF
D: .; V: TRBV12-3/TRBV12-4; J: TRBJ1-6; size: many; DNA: TGTGCCAGCAGTTTAGCCAGGGAACTTCTCCACTTT; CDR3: CASSLARELLHF
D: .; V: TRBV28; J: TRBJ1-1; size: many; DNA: TGTGCCAGCAGTACCCCGGACAGAAACACTGAAGCTTTCTTT; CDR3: CASSTPDRNTEAFF
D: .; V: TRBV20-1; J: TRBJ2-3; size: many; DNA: TGCAGTGTGACTGTGGGCACAGATACGCAGTATTTT; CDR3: CSVTVGTDTQYF
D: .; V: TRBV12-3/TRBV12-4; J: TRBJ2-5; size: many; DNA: TGTGCCAGCAGTTTAAGCTCGACCCCGCGGACCCAGTACTTC; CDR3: CASSLSSTPRTQYF
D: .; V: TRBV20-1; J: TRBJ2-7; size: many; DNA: TGCAGTGCTAGAGATCTACAGGGAAGACTCTACGAGCAGTACTTC; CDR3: CSARDLQGRLYEQYF
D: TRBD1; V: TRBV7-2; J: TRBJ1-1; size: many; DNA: TGTGCCAGCAGTTCCCAGGGGGCGAGGGGTACTGAAGCTTTCTTT; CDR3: CASSSQGARGTEAFF
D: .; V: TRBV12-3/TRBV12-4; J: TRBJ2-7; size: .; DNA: TGTGCCAGCAGGCTGGGGGGCGGAGAGCAGTACTTC; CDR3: CASRLGGGEQYF
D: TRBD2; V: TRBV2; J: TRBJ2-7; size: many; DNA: TGTGCCAGCAGTGTTCCGATCGGACTAGCGGGAGGGGGGACCTACGAGCAGTACTTC; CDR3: CASSVPIGLAGGGTYEQYF
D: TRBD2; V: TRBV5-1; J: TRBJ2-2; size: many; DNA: TGCGCCAGCAGCTTCGGCTCTAGCGGGAGCGGTGGCACCGGGGAGCTGTTTTTT; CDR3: CASSFGSSGSGGTGELFF
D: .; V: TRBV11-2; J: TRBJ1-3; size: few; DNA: TGTGCCAGCAGCTTAGAGAGGGTTAGCTCTGGAAACACCATATATTTT; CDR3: CASSLERVSSGNTIYF
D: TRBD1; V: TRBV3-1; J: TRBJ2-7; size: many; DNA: TGTGCCAGCAGCCCGGGGACAGGGGGCGACGAGCAGTACTTC; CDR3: CASSPGTGGDEQYF
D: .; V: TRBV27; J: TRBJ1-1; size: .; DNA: TGTGCCAGCAGTCAGGGAGCCCTGGTAACTGACGCTTTCTTT; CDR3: CASSQGALVTDAFF
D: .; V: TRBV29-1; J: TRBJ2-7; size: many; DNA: TGCAGCGTTGGCGGCGGGCGCCTGCTGGGAGAGCAGTACTTC; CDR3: CSVGGGRLLGEQYF
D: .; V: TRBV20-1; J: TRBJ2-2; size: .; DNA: TGCAGTGCCCTCCCAATGCCCCTGAACACCGGGGAGCCGTTTTTT; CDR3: CSALPMPLNTGEPFF